This TCR beta chain stems from a study of blood T cells in healthy people across ages. Study results and caveats: Unknown donor CMV status possibly confounded expanded clonotype changes. Both naive CD4+ cell counts and diversity were greater in long-lived donors than in aged donors. Estimates drawn from one million T cells were deemed to understate diversity.

This clonotype appeared a few times. Antigen: not known. Together with a sample-barcoded 5' primer, a J-beta primer mix was included in a second PCR lasting about 7 to 12 cycles. TCRdb itself ran the 5' RACE reads through MiXCR, one entry per CDR3 protein. The sample yields 1.2 million to 1.5 million distinct CDR3 sequences, approximately 59% seen once. V was pared by 2 bases and J by 4 bases, with 14 bases between. Germline loops: CDR1 SGHVS, CDR2 FNYEAQ. The CDR3 is 15 residues long. J is TRBJ2-5 and V is TRBV7-6; D gene unclear. Sequencing was done on a sample of blood. This clonotype originated in a man aged 18 to 29 in good health. Here the CDR3 DNA reads TGTGCCAGCAGCTTAAGGAGACAATTAGGAGAGACCCAGTACTTC. Its translation is CASSLRRQLGETQYF.